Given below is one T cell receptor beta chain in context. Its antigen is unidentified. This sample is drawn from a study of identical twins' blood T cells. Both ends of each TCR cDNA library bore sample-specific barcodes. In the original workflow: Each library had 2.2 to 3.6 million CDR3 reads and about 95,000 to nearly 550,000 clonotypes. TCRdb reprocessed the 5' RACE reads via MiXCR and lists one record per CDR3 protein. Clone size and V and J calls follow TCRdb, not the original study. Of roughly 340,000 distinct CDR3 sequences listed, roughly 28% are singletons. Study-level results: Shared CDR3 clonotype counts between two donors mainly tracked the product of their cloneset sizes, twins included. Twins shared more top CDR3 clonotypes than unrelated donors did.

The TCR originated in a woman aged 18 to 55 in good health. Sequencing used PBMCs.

The CDR3 sequence is CASGLQGAYEQYF. CDR3 bases: TGTGCTAGTGGCTTACAGGGGGCCTACGAGCAGTACTTC. V is TRBV12-5 and J is TRBJ2-7; TRBD1 matches at 8 bases. From germline, CDR1 is LGHNT and CDR2 FRNRAP. The CDR3 extends over 13 amino acids. Trimming removed 6 bases from V and 2 bases from J; junction bases left unmatched: 3.